This T cell receptor beta chain comes out of a study of yellow fever vaccine responses in identical twins. CDR3 length equals 13 residues. J gave up 5 bases and V 6 bases, and 8 bases lay outside the gene matches. The germline V gene has CDR1 SQVTM and CDR2 ANQGSEA. TCRdb ran MiXCR on the RT-PCR reads and lists one entry per CDR3 protein. The sample lists approximately 32,000 distinct CDR3 sequences, about 61% occurring once. This receptor was identified in a woman aged 18-29 years who received the yellow fever vaccine. This chain joins TRBV29-1 and TRBJ1-1; 8 bases align to TRBD1. This material consisted of T cells from blood (PBMCs), unsorted or a sorted subset (not recorded which), taken before or after yellow fever vaccination (not recorded which). Here the CDR3 reads CSVTGQGRTEAFF. The CDR3 DNA reads as TGCAGCGTCACCGGACAGGGAAGGACTGAAGCTTTCTTT. Filled out from reference TRBV29-1 and TRBJ1-1, the complete variable domain reads SAVISQKPSRDICQRGTSLTIQCQVDSQVTMMFWYRQQPGQSLTLIATANQGSEATYESGFVIDKFPISRPNLTFSTLTVSNMSPEDSSIYLCSVTGQGRTEAFFGQGTRLTVV.